The clone carrying this T cell receptor (beta chain) was seen many times. Looked up from germline, CDR1 is LGHDT and CDR2 is YNNKEL (reference sequence). The CDR3 runs to 15 residues. V was pared by 5 bases and J by 2 bases, with 16 bases between. The sample comes from a study of read filtering for tumor transcriptome and immune sequencing. From around 0.4 ug of RNA, a library with molecular barcoded alpha/delta and beta/gamma adaptors was made. From the reads, TCRdb called clonotypes with MiXCR, one entry per CDR3 protein. The sample shows about 86,000 distinct CDR3 sequences, roughly 12% of them seen only once.

This clonotype was sampled from a donor aged 40 or older with multiple myeloma. Sequencing was done on a sample of a population of CD138-negative cells sorted from bone marrow. The chain employs TRBV3-1 and TRBJ2-7; D is uncertain. The CDR3 nucleotides are TGTGCCAGCAGCTTGCTAGGTGAAAGGACCTACGAGCAGTACTTC. This encodes CASSLLGERTYEQYF.